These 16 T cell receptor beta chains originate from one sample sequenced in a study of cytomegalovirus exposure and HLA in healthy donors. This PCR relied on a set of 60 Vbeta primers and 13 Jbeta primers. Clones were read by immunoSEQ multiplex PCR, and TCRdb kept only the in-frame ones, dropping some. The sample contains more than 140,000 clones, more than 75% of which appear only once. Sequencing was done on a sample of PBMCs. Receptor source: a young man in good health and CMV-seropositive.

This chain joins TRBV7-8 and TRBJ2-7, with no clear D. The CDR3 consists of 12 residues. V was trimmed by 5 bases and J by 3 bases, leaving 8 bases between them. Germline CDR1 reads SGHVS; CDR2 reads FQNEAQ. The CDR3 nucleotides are TGTGCCAGCAGCATGGCTGGCTACGAGCAGTACTTC. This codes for CASSMAGYEQYF.

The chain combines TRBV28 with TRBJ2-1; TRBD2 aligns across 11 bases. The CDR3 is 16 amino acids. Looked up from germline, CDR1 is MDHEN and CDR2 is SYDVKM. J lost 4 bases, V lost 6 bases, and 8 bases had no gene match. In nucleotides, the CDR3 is TGTGCCAGCAGCAAACTAGCGGGAGCGGAGTACAATGAGCAGTTCTTC. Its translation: CASSKLAGAEYNEQFF.

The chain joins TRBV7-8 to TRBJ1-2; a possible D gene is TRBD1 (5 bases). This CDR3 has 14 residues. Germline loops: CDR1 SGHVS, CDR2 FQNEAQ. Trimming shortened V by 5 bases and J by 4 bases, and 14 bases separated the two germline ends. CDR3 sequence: CASSQTGLGYGYTF. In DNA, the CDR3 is TGTGCCAGCAGCCAAACAGGTCTAGGCTATGGCTACACCTTC.

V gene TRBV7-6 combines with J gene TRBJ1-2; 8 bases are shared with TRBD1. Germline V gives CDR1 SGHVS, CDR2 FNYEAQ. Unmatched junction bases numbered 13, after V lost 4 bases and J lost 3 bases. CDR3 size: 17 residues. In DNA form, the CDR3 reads TGTGCCAGCAGCTCGGCTAGGACAGGGAGAAACTACTATGGCTACACCTTC. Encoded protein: CASSSARTGRNYYGYTF.

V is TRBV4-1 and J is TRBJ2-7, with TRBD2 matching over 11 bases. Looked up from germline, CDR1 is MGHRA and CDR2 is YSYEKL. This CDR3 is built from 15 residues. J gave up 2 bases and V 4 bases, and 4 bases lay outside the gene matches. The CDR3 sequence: CASSPLAGAPYEQYF. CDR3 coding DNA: TGCGCCAGCAGCCCACTAGCGGGGGCCCCCTACGAGCAGTACTTC.

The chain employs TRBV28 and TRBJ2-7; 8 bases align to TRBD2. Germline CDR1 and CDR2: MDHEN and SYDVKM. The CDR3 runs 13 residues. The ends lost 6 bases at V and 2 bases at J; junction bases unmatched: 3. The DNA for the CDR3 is TGTGCCAGCAGCTGGCGGGAGGCCTACGAGCAGTACTTC. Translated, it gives CASSWREAYEQYF.

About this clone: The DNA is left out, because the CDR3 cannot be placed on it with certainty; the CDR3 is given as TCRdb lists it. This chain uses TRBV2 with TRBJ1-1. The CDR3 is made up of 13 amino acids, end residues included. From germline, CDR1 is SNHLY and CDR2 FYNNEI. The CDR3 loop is CASSTSVNTEAFF.

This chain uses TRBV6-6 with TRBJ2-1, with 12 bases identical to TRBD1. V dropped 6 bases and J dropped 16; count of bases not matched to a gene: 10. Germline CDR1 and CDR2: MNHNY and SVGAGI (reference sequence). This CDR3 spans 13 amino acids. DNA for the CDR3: TGTGCCAGCAGGGGGACAGGGGGCCCCTTAAGCTTCTTC. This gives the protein CASRGTGGPLSFF.

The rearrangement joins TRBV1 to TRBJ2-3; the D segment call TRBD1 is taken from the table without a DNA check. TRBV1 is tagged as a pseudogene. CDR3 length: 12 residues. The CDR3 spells CTSSQEDRDKNF. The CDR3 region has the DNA TGCACCAGCAGCCAAGAGGACAGGGATAAGAATTTT.

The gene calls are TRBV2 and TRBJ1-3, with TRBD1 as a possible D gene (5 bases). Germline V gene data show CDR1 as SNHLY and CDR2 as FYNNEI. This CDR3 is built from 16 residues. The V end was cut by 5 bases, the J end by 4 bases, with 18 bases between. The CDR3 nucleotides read TGTGCCAGCAGTAGTTCAGCAGGGTCGGTCGGAAACACCATATATTTT. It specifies CASSSSAGSVGNTIYF.

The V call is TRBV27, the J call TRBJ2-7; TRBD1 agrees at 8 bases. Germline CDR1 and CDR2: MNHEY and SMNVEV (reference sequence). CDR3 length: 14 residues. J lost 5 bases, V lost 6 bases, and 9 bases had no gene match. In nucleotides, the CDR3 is TGTGCCAGCAGCTTACAGGGGGACCCTCACGAGCAGTACTTC. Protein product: CASSLQGDPHEQYF.

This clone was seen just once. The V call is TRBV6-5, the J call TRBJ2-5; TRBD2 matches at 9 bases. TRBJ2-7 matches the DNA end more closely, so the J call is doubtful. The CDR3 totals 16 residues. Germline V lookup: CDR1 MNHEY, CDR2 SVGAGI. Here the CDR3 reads CASSYGAAGGRNEQYF. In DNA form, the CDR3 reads TGTGCCAGCAGTTACGGAGCGGCGGGAGGGAGGAACGAGCAGTACTTC.

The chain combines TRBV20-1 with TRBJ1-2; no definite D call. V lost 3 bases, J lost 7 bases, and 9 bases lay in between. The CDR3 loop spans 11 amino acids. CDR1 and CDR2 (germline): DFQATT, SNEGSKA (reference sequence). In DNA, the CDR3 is TGCAGTGCTAGTCTAATGGTTGGCTACACCTTC. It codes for CSASLMVGYTF.

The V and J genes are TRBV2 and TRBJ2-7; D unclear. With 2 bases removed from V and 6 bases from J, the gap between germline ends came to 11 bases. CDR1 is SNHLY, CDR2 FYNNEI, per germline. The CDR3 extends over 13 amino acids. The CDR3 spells CASSEWQFVEQYF. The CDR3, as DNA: TGTGCCAGCAGTGAATGGCAGTTCGTCGAGCAGTACTTC.

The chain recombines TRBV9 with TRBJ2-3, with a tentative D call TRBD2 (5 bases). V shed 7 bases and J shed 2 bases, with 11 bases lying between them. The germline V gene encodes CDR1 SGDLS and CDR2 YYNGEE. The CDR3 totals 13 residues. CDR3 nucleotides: TGTGCCAGCGTACGAGGGTCCACAGATACGCAGTATTTT. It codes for CASVRGSTDTQYF.

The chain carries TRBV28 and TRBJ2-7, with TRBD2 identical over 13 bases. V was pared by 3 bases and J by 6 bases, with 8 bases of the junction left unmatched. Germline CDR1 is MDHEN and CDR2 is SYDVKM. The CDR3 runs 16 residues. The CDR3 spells CASSFGLAGVPGEQYF. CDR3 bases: TGTGCCAGCAGTTTCGGACTAGCGGGAGTGCCTGGCGAGCAGTACTTC.